One and the same sample provided the 17 T cell receptor beta chains below, sequenced in a study of T cell repertoires in cytomegalovirus infection. Each CDR3 protein gets one entry after TCRdb re-called the reads with MiXCR. This table has about 70,000 distinct CDR3 sequences, 20% to 25% appearing once. Antigens of these TCRs are unknown. The sample was CD8+ T cells from cultured PBMCs, taken from culture after CMV antigen stimulation. These receptors came from a human donor in good health (CMV status not recorded). Some clones in this sample may be carry-over from other donors' samples.

The J gene is TRBJ1-2, the V gene TRBV9, with D possibly being TRBD1 (5 bases). Trimming stripped 4 bases from V and 5 bases from J, with 12 bases between. This CDR3 is 13 amino acids long. Looked up from germline, CDR1 is SGDLS and CDR2 is YYNGEE. The CDR3 reads CASSPGTLYGYTF. DNA for the CDR3: TGTGCCAGCAGCCCAGGGACCCTGTATGGCTACACCTTC.

In this sample, this clonotype turned up a few times. This sequence joins TRBV4-1 and TRBJ1-5; the D is unclear. This CDR3 region has 16 residues. V lost 0 bases, J lost 3 bases, and 12 bases lay in between. Germline CDR1 is MGHRA and CDR2 is YSYEKL. The CDR3 coding sequence is TGCGCCAGCAGCCAAGAATTAACATCCTACAATCAGCCCCAGCATTTT. The encoded protein is CASSQELTSYNQPQHF.

This clonotype was seen a handful of times. The chain joins TRBV4-1 to TRBJ1-6; no firm D call. The V gene lost 0 bases and the J gene lost 8 bases, with 8 bases spanning the gap. Germline-derived CDR1 and CDR2 are MGHRA and YSYEKL. There are 14 residues in the CDR3. The CDR3 region has the DNA TGCGCCAGCAGCCAAGACCCGCGGGATTCACCCCTCCACTTT. Residues: CASSQDPRDSPLHF.

This clonotype was seen only a few times. The V and J genes are TRBV7-6 and TRBJ2-2; D perhaps matches TRBD1 (6 bases). Germline values: CDR1 SGHVS, CDR2 FNYEAQ. The ends were cut back, 5 bases at V and 3 bases at J, with 19 bases in the middle. The length of the CDR3 is 17 residues. The CDR3 region has the DNA TGTGCCAGCAGCCGACAACCGGGACACCGCGACACCGGGGAGCTGTTTTTT. It encodes CASSRQPGHRDTGELFF.

The chain links TRBV4-2 to TRBJ1-3, with TRBD1 matching 8 bases. The CDR3 extends over 17 amino acids. Germline CDR1 and CDR2: LGHNA and YNFKEQ. V lost 0 bases, J lost 4 bases, and 8 bases stayed unmatched. This chain's CDR3 is CASSQDPGQADGNTIYF. The CDR3 DNA reads as TGTGCCAGCAGCCAAGACCCGGGACAGGCGGACGGAAACACCATATATTTT.

This clonotype was picked up a small number of times. The rearrangement links TRBV7-3 to TRBJ1-2; TRBD1 matches at 8 bases. V trimming: 5 bases; J trimming: 4 bases; junction bases outside the gene matches: 6. The CDR3 is made up of 14 amino acids. Looked up from germline, CDR1 is SGHTA and CDR2 is FQGTGA. The CDR3 region is CASSEDRGSYGYTF. Written as DNA, the CDR3 is TGTGCCAGCAGCGAAGACAGGGGAAGCTATGGCTACACCTTC. The full variable domain, completed using reference TRBV7-3 and TRBJ1-2, is GAGVSQTPSNKVTEKGKYVELRCDPISGHTALYWYRQSLGQGPEFLIYFQGTGAADDSGLPNDRFFAVRPEGSVSTLKIQRTERGDSAVYLCASSEDRGSYGYTFGSGTRLTVV.

The gene calls are TRBV15 and TRBJ2-5; D is unresolved. Trimming pared 2 bases from V and 5 bases from J, leaving 15 bases between. CDR1 and CDR2 from the germline V gene are LNHNV and YYDKDF (reference sequence). This CDR3 region has 15 residues. The CDR3 DNA sequence: TGTGCCACCAGCAGAACAGACGGCTCCCAGGAGACCCAGTACTTC. It translates to CATSRTDGSQETQYF.

This clonotype was seen a handful of times. The rearrangement joins TRBV7-8 to TRBJ2-7; D is perhaps TRBD1 (6 bases). This CDR3 region has 15 residues. The germline V and J ends were trimmed by 0 bases and 6 bases, with 15 bases remaining between them. Germline CDR1 reads SGHVS; CDR2 reads FQNEAQ. DNA for the CDR3: TGTGCCAGCAGCTTAGCGGTAAACAGGGACGGCGAGCAGTACTTC. Encoded protein: CASSLAVNRDGEQYF.

This clonotype was picked up a small number of times. The chain combines TRBV27 with TRBJ2-3; the D is unclear. Germline V gene lookup returns CDR1 MNHEY and CDR2 SMNVEV (reference sequence). This CDR3 is built from 11 residues. The V gene lost 2 bases and the J gene lost 4 bases, with 1 base spanning the gap. CDR3 nucleotides: TGTGCCAGCAGTTTACCAGATACGCAGTATTTT. It translates to CASSLPDTQYF.

In DNA, the CDR3 is TGCGCCAGCAGATCACAGGGTCGAGAGACCCAGTACTTC. This translates into CASRSQGRETQYF. The V call is TRBV4-1, the J call TRBJ2-5; weak D call: TRBD1 (6 bases). Trimming removed 6 bases from V and 4 bases from J, with 12 bases in between. CDR1 is MGHRA, CDR2 YSYEKL, per germline. The CDR3 runs to 13 residues.

This rearrangement joins TRBV7-2 to TRBJ1-1; no definite D call. The CDR3 has 11 amino acids. Trimming removed 5 bases from V and 5 bases from J, with 6 bases in between. In germline, CDR1 is SGHTA, CDR2 FQGNSA. The CDR3 spells CASSRRTEAFF. The CDR3 coding sequence is TGTGCCAGCAGCCGCCGGACTGAAGCTTTCTTT.

This clonotype was picked up a small number of times. The rearrangement links TRBV7-3 to TRBJ1-1; 7 bases match TRBD1. The CDR3 sequence is 14 residues long. Germline CDR1 and CDR2: SGHTA and FQGTGA. J was trimmed by 3 bases and V by 5 bases; bases with no gene match: 6. The CDR3 DNA reads as TGTGCCAGCAGCCCACAGGGGTCGGACACTGAAGCTTTCTTT. Amino acid sequence: CASSPQGSDTEAFF.

V usage is TRBV7-2 and J usage is TRBJ1-4; D not resolved. This CDR3 contains 13 residues. CDR1 is SGHTA, CDR2 FQGNSA, per germline. Trimming removed 2 bases from V and 13 bases from J, with 14 bases in between. DNA for the CDR3: TGTGCCAGCAGCTTACAGCTCCCTGGGAGACTGTTTTTT. This codes for CASSLQLPGRLFF.

This clonotype was seen a handful of times. This rearrangement joins TRBV4-1 to TRBJ1-1; 9 bases match TRBD1. Germline CDR1 MGHRA, CDR2 YSYEKL. Trimming cost V 1 base and J 0 bases; bases outside gene matches: 12. The CDR3 spans 19 residues. The CDR3 nucleotides read TGCGCCAGCAGCCAAGGACAGGGGGGCATGGCGATTATGAACACTGAAGCTTTCTTT. Protein sequence: CASSQGQGGMAIMNTEAFF.

This clonotype was counted between two and nine times. This rearrangement joins TRBV27 to TRBJ2-5; D perhaps matches TRBD2 (6 bases). Germline lookup yields CDR1 MNHEY and CDR2 SMNVEV (reference sequence). The CDR3 runs to 15 residues. The V gene lost 3 bases and the J gene lost 4 bases, with 15 bases spanning the gap. DNA for the CDR3: TGTGCCAGCAGTTTGGGCAGCGGGTTAGGAGAGACCCAGTACTTC. Translated: CASSLGSGLGETQYF.

The chain employs TRBV10-3 and TRBJ2-2; 12 bases fit TRBD1. Germline lookup yields CDR1 ENHRY and CDR2 SYGVKD. The CDR3 is made up of 19 amino acids. V was pared by 6 bases and J by 0 bases, with 11 bases of the junction left unmatched. The CDR3 here is CAISSLSGDRGPNTGELFF. The CDR3 DNA reads as TGTGCCATCAGCAGCCTCTCCGGGGACAGGGGGCCGAACACCGGGGAGCTGTTTTTT.

This clonotype was found many times. The chain joins TRBV6-2 or TRBV6-3 to TRBJ2-2; no clear D. The CDR3 sequence is 14 residues long. The germline V gene has CDR1 MNHEY and CDR2 SVGEGT. V lost 10 bases, J lost 2 bases, and 14 bases lay in between. Here the CDR3 DNA reads TGTGCCACCTGTGAAGGTACAAACACCGGGGAGCTGTTTTTT. Protein: CATCEGTNTGELFF.